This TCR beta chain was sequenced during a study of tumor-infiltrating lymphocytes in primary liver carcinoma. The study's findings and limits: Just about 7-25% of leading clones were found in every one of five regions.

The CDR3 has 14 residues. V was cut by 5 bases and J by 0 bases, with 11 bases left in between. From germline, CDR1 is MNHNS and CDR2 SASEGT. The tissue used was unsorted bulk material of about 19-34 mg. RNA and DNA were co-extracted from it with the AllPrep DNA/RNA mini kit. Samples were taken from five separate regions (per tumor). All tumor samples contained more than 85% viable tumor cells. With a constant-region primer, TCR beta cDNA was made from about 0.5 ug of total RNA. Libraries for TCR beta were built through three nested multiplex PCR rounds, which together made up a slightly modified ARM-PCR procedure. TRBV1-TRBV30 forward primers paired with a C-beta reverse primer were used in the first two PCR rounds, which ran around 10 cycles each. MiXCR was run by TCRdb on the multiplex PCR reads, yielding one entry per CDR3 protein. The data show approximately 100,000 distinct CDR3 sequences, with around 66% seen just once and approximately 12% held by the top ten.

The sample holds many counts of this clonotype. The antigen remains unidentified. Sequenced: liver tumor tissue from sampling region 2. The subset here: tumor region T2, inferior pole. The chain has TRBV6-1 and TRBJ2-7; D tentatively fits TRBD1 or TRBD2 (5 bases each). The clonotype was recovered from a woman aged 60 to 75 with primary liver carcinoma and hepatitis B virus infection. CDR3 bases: TGTGCCAGCAGTTACGGGACGGACTCCTACGAGCAGTACTTC. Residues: CASSYGTDSYEQYF.